This TCR beta chain derives from a study of cytomegalovirus exposure and HLA in healthy donors. This clone occurred a few times. The antigen is not known. Germline values: CDR1 LGHNA, CDR2 YSLEER. Trimming removed 4 bases from V and 7 bases from J; junction bases left unmatched: 4. The CDR3 extends over 14 amino acids. Overall study results and limits: The dataset shows that most TCR sequences were rare, while some public TCRs occurred in many donors. Most CMV-associated TCR beta chains were later found to appear HLA-restricted. A later look showed TCR association rates differing by HLA locus, highest for DRB1 and lowest for HLA-C. For TCR beta chains, V- and J-gene trimming was later linked to a missense DCLRE1C variant.

The PCR was carried out with 60 Vbeta primers and 13 Jbeta primers. The protocol was immunoSEQ multiplex PCR, while the TCRdb copy is restricted to in-frame clones and leaves out a portion. This table has roughly 120,000 clones, about 59% appearing once. The sequenced sample consisted of PBMCs. The chain links TRBV4-3 to TRBJ2-5, with 12 bases that match TRBD2. The source is a woman between 40 and 55 years old in good health and CMV-seropositive. CDR3 DNA: TGCGCCAGCAGCCCGACTAGCGGGAGATCGACCCAGTACTTC. Its protein product is CASSPTSGRSTQYF.